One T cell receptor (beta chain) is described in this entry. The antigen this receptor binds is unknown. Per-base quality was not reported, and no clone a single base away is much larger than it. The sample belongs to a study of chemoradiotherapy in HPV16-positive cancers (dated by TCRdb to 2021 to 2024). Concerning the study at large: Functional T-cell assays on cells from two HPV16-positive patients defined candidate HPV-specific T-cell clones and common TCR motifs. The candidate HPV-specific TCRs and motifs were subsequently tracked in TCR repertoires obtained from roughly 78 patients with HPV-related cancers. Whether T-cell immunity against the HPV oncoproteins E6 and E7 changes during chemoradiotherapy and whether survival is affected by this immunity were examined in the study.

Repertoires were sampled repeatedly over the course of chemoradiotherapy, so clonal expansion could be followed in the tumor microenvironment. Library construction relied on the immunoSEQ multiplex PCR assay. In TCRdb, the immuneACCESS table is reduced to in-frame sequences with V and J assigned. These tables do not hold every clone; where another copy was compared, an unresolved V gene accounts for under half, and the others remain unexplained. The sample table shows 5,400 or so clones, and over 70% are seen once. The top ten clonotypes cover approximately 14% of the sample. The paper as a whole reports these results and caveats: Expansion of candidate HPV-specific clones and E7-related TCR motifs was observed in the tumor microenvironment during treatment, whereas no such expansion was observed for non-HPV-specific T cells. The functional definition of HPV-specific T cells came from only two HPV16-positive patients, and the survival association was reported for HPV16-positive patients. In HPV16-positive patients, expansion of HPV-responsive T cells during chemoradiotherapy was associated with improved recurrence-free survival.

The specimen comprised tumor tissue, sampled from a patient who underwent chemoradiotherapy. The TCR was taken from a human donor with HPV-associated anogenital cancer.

The nucleotide sequence is given as TGTGCCAGCACCGTCGGGGGACGGGGCAATCAGCCCCAGCATTTT. The encoded protein is CASTVGGRGNQPQHF. The chain is encoded by TRBV6-6 joined to TRBJ1-5; perhaps TRBD1 is the D gene, with 5 bases matching. From the germline V gene (reference sequence), CDR1 is MNHNY and CDR2 is SVGAGI. V is reduced by 7 bases and J by 2 bases, leaving a spacing of 15 bases between them. From cysteine to phenylalanine, the CDR3 is 15 amino acids long. Only the CDR3 region is kept as DNA, spanning 45 bases read in frame from base 1.